The rows below give T cell receptor beta chains drawn from one sample of a study of graft-versus-host responses after intestinal transplantation. TCRdb keeps only in-frame clones here, not all; method: immunoSEQ multiplex PCR. The sample holds tens of thousands of clones, 91% seen once. Here the sequenced sample was PBMCs, taken about 120 days after intestinal transplantation. The receptors were sampled from a human patient who received an intestinal transplant, so some T cells may come from the graft donor. Each CDR3 is given with its conserved first and last residue. Each record gives: D gene, clone size, V gene, J gene, CDR3 DNA, CDR3 protein. The D gene is left open where the match is weak. The listing skips clone size in some rows; elsewhere it reads once, few, many or a size class.

>NA|NA|TRBV28|TRBJ2-5
TGTGCCAGCAGTTTCCTGATAAGAGAAGAGACCCAGTACTTC
CASSFLIREETQYF
>NA|NA|TRBV6-5|TRBJ1-2
TGTGCCAGCAGCTATGGGAGGGGGTTTCGGTATGGCTACACCTTC
CASSYGRGFRYGYTF
>NA|NA|TRBV7-9|TRBJ2-2
TGTGCCAGCAGCTTTGGGGGAAACACCGGGGAGCTGTTTTTT
CASSFGGNTGELFF
>NA|NA|TRBV9|TRBJ2-1
TGTGCCAGCAGCCCTTCCGGGAGCTCCTACAATGAGCAGTTCTTC
CASSPSGSSYNEQFF
>NA|NA|TRBV5-4|TRBJ1-2
TGTGCCAGCAGCGCCGGGACATCTTATGGCTACACCTTC
CASSAGTSYGYTF
>TRBD1|NA|TRBV6-4|TRBJ1-5
TGTGCCAGCAGTGACTCGGGGCTCGACCGCGGACAGGGGTGGCCAAAACGCAATCAGCCCCAGCATTTT
CASSDSGLDRGQGWPKRNQPQHF
>NA|few|TRBV10-3|TRBJ2-7
TGTGCCATCAGACAGGGCGGTTACGACGAGCAGTACTTC
CAIRQGGYDEQYF
>NA|once|TRBV7-9|TRBJ2-5
TGTGCCAGCAGCCTACCGAGGGGTCAAGAGACCCAGTACTTC
CASSLPRGQETQYF
>TRBD2|NA|TRBV27|TRBJ2-2
TGTGCCAGCAGTTTATTCCTAGCGGGAGGGAACACCGGGGAGCTGTTTTTT
CASSLFLAGGNTGELFF
>NA|once|TRBV28|TRBJ1-2
TGTGCCAGCAGTCCGGGAGTGCGGGGGAGCTATGGCTACACCTTC
CASSPGVRGSYGYTF
>TRBD1|NA|TRBV25-1|TRBJ1-2
TGTGCCAGCAGTGAATTCGACAGGGATGGCTACACCTTC
CASSEFDRDGYTF
>NA|NA|TRBV18|TRBJ1-4
TGTGCCAGCTCACAGCTCGCCGTAGGTTTGCGGCAAACTAATGAAAAACTGTTTTTT
CASSQLAVGLRQTNEKLFF
>NA|NA|TRBV5-1|TRBJ2-7
TGCGCCAGCAGCTGGGGGACCCCCGTCTCCTACGAGCAGTACTTC
CASSWGTPVSYEQYF
>NA|NA|TRBV11-2|TRBJ2-7
TGTGCCAGCAGCCTAGATCTGAGTAGAGTCTACGAGCAGTACTTC
CASSLDLSRVYEQYF
>TRBD2|NA|TRBV28|TRBJ2-1
TGTGCCAGCAGTTGGGAGGGAGACAATGAGCAGTTCTTC
CASSWEGDNEQFF
>NA|NA|TRBV28|TRBJ2-1
TGTGCCAGCAGCGCACTAGTACCCCTAATTCATGAGCAGTTCTTC
CASSALVPLIHEQFF
>TRBD1|NA|TRBV19|TRBJ1-1
TGTGCCAGTAGTGTTGGACAGGGACGCACTGAAGCTTTCTTT
CASSVGQGRTEAFF
>NA|NA|TRBV6-1|TRBJ2-7
TGTGCCAGCAGTGAAGCATTTTACAGCCCAACCTACGAGCAGTACTTC
CASSEAFYSPTYEQYF
>TRBD1|NA|TRBV10-3|TRBJ1-4
TGTGCCATCAGTGAGCACGCGACAGGGAACGAAAAACTGTTTTTT
CAISEHATGNEKLFF
>TRBD2|NA|TRBV11-2|TRBJ2-7
TGTGCCAGCGCGGTCCACCCGGGCGGGAGTGCTTACGAGCAGTACTTC
CASAVHPGGSAYEQYF
>NA|NA|TRBV9|TRBJ1-3
TGTGCCAGCAGCGTAGGCGGGAGCTCTGGAAACACCATATATTTT
CASSVGGSSGNTIYF
>NA|few|TRBV7-9|TRBJ1-1
TGTGCCAGCAGCTTAGGAGGGACATACGAAGCTTTCTTT
CASSLGGTYEAFF
>TRBD1|NA|TRBV30|TRBJ2-7
TGTGCCTGGCAAGTGGGACAGCCGTACGAGCAGTACTTC
CAWQVGQPYEQYF
>TRBD1|NA|TRBV9|TRBJ2-7
TGTGCCAGCAGCCGGGACAGGTATACCTACGAGCAGTACTTC
CASSRDRYTYEQYF
>TRBD1|NA|TRBV6-1|TRBJ1-4
TGTGCCAGCAGACAGGGGGTCTGGGATGAAAAACTGTTTTTT
CASRQGVWDEKLFF
>NA|once|TRBV28|TRBJ2-5
TGTGCCAGCAGTTTATGTCAGGCGGAGGGGCGAGAGACCCAGTACTTC
CASSLCQAEGRETQYF
>NA|NA|TRBV5-1|TRBJ1-1
TGCGCCAGCAGCTTGGTTGGAGACTCGAACACTGAGGCTTTCTTT
CASSLVGDSNTEAFF
>NA|NA|TRBV6-5|TRBJ1-2
TGTGCCAGCAGGGCGTGGGGTGGGGGCTACACCTTC
CASRAWGGGYTF
>NA|NA|TRBV6-5|TRBJ1-5
TGTGCCAGCAGTTACTCCCAGGGGTCTCAGCCCCAGCATTTT
CASSYSQGSQPQHF
>NA|NA|TRBV28|TRBJ2-3
TGTGCCAGCAGTCGCCCGTACACAGATACGCAGTATTTT
CASSRPYTDTQYF
>NA|once|TRBV5-1|TRBJ2-7
TGCGCCAGCAGCGCGGGACAGTACGAGCAGTACTTC
CASSAGQYEQYF
>NA|NA|TRBV28|TRBJ2-3
TGTGCCAGCAGCACCTACAGCACAGATACGCAGTATTTT
CASSTYSTDTQYF
>NA|NA|TRBV7-9|TRBJ2-3
TGTGCCAGCAGCTTAAGGGACATCAGCACAGATACGCAGTATTTT
CASSLRDISTDTQYF
>NA|NA|TRBV28|TRBJ1-5
TGTGCCAGCAGTGCGTTTAGGGGGGGCGGACAGCCCCAGCATTTT
CASSAFRGGGQPQHF
>TRBD1|NA|TRBV2|TRBJ2-7
TGTGCCAGCAGAACCGGGACAGGAATGGCGTACGAGCAGTACTTC
CASRTGTGMAYEQYF
>TRBD2|once|TRBV2|TRBJ2-2
TGTGCCAGCAGTGATGCGGGAGGGCCCGCCGGGGAGCTGTTTTTT
CASSDAGGPAGELFF
>TRBD1|NA|TRBV30|TRBJ1-2
TGTGCCTGGAGCCCACAGGGGGCCACCTATGGCTACACCTTC
CAWSPQGATYGYTF
>TRBD1|once|TRBV2|TRBJ2-7
TGTGCCAGCAAAGGGCAGGGGGTCTTTGGCGAGCAGTACTTC
CASKGQGVFGEQYF
>TRBD2|NA|TRBV28|TRBJ2-1
TGTGCCAGCAGTGACCGGACTAGCGGGAACTCGAATGAGCAGTTCTTC
CASSDRTSGNSNEQFF
>TRBD2|NA|TRBV4-2|TRBJ2-1
TGTGCCAGCAGCCTCGGGACTAGCGTATACAATGAGCAGTTCTTC
CASSLGTSVYNEQFF
>NA|NA|TRBV2|TRBJ1-5
TGTGCCAGCAGTGAAGGAGCAGGGAACAATCAGCCCCAGCATTTT
CASSEGAGNNQPQHF
>TRBD2|few|TRBV6-1|TRBJ2-3
TGTGCCAGCAGCCCGGGGGGGGGTTGGACAGATACGCAGTATTTT
CASSPGGGWTDTQYF
>TRBD2|once|TRBV6-5|TRBJ2-5
TGTGCCAGCAGTTACTTGGCTAGCGGATTCCGGGAGACCCAGTACTTC
CASSYLASGFRETQYF
>NA|NA|TRBV28|TRBJ1-5
TGTGCCAGCAGTACCGACAATCAGCCCCAGCATTTT
CASSTDNQPQHF
>TRBD2|NA|TRBV4-1|TRBJ2-2
TGCGCCAGCAGCCAAGATGGACTAGCTAACACCGGGGAGCTGTTTTTT
CASSQDGLANTGELFF
>NA|once|TRBV28|TRBJ2-6
TGTGCCAGCAGTTTGGATGATTGGGGCGCCGGGGCCAACGTCCTGACTTTC
CASSLDDWGAGANVLTF
>NA|once|TRBV18|TRBJ2-4
TGTGCCAGCTCACTTACCGACTGGTATAAAAACATTCAGTACTTC
CASSLTDWYKNIQYF
>NA|few|TRBV11-2|TRBJ2-7
TGTGCCAGCAGCTTGGGGGTCGCCTACGAGCAGTACTTC
CASSLGVAYEQYF
>TRBD1|NA|TRBV19|TRBJ2-7
TGTGCCAGTAGTTTCGGACAGGGTTGGTACGAGCAGTACTTC
CASSFGQGWYEQYF
>NA|NA|TRBV12-5|TRBJ1-5
TGTGCTAGTGCCATGGACAATCAGCCCCAGCATTTT
CASAMDNQPQHF
>TRBD2|NA|TRBV11-2|TRBJ2-2
TGTGCCAGCAGCCCCTCCATAGCGGGGGGAAAAGCGTTCACCGGGGAGCTGTTTTTT
CASSPSIAGGKAFTGELFF
>NA|NA|TRBV19|TRBJ1-1
TGTGCCAGCTGGACGGGCGGCGCTGAAGCTTTCTTT
CASWTGGAEAFF
>TRBD2|NA|TRBV28|TRBJ2-3
TGTGCCAGCAGTTCTAGACTAGCGGGGTTGACAGATACGCAGTATTTT
CASSSRLAGLTDTQYF
>TRBD1|NA|TRBV5-1|TRBJ1-4
TGCGCCAGCAGCTTGGGACAGGGGCCTAATGAAAAACTGTTTTTT
CASSLGQGPNEKLFF